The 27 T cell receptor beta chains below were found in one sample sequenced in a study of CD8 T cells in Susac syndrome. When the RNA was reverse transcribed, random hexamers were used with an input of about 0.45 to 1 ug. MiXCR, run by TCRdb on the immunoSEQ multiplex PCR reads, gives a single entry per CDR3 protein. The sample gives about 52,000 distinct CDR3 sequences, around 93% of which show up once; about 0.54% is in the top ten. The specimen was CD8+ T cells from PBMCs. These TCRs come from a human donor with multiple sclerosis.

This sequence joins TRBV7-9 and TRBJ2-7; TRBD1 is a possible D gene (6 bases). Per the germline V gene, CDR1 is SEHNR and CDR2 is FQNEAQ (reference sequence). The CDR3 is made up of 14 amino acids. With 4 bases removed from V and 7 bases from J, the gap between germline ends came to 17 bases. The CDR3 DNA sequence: TGTGCCAGCAGCTCCCTGTCCGGGACAAGAGAGCAGTACTTC. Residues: CASSSLSGTREQYF.

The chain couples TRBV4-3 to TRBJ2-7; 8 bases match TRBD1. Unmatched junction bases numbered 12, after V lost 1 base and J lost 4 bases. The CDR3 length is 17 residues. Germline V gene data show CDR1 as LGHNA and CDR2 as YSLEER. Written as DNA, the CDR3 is TGCGCCAGCAGCCAAGCCTCCTGGACAGGGCTTTTGTACGAGCAGTACTTC. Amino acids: CASSQASWTGLLYEQYF.

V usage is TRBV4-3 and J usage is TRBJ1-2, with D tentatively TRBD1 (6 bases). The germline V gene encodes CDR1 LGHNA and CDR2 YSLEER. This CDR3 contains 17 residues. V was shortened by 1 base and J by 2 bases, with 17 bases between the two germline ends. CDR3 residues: CASSQGGAAGLNYGYTF. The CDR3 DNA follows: TGCGCCAGCAGCCAAGGGGGGGCTGCCGGCCTCAACTATGGCTACACCTTC.

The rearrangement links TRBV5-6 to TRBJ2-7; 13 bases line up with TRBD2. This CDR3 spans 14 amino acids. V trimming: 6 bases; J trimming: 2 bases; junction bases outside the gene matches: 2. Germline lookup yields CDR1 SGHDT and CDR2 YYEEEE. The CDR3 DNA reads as TGTGCCAGCACCGGACTAGCGGGGGCCTACGAGCAGTACTTC. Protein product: CASTGLAGAYEQYF.

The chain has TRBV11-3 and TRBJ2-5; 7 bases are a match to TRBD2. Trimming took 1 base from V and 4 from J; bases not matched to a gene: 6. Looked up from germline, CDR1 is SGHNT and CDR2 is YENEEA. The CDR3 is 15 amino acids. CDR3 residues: CASSLGPGRGETQYF. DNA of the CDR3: TGTGCCAGCAGCTTAGGGCCGGGGAGGGGAGAGACCCAGTACTTC.

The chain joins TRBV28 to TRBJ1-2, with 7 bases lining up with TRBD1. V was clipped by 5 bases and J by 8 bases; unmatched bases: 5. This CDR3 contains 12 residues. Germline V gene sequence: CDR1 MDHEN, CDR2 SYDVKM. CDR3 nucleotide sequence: TGTGCCAGCAGTCAGACAGGGTTGGGCTACACCTTC. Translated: CASSQTGLGYTF.

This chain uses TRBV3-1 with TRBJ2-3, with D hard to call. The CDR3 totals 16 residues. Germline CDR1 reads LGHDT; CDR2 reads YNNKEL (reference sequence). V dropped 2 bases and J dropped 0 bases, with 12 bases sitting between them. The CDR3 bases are TGTGCCAGCAGCCAAAGCATGAAGGCAAGCACAGATACGCAGTATTTT. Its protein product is CASSQSMKASTDTQYF.

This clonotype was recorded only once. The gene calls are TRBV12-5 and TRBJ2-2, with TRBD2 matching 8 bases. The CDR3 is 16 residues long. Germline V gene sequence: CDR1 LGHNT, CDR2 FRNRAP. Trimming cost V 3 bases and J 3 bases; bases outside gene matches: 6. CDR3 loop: CASGFGGGGYTGELFF. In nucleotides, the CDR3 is TGTGCTAGTGGTTTTGGCGGCGGGGGGTACACCGGGGAGCTGTTTTTT.

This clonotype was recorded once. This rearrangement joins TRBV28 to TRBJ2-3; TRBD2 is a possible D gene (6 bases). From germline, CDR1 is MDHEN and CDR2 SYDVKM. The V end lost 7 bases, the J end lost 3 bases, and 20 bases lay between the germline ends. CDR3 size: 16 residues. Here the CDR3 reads CASTRGETSTTDTQYF. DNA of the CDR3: TGTGCCAGCACCCGCGGGGAGACCAGCACAACAGATACGCAGTATTTT.

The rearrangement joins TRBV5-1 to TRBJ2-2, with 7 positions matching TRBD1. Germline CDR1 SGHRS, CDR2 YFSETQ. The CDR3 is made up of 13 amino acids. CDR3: CGSTGERTGELFF. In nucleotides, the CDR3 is TGCGGAAGCACAGGGGAGCGGACCGGGGAGCTGTTTTTT.

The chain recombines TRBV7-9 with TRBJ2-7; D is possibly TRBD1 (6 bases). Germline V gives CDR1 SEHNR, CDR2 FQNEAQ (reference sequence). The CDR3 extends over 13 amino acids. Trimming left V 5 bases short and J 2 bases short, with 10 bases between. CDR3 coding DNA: TGTGCCAGCAGCCTCCCAGGGGCCTACGAGCAGTACTTC. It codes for CASSLPGAYEQYF.

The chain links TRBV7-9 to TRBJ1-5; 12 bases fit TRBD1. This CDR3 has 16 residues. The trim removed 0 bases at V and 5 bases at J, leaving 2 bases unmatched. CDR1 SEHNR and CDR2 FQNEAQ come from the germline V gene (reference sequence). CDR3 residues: CASSLAGQGAYQPQHF. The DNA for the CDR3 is TGTGCCAGCAGCTTAGCGGGACAGGGGGCTTATCAGCCCCAGCATTTT.

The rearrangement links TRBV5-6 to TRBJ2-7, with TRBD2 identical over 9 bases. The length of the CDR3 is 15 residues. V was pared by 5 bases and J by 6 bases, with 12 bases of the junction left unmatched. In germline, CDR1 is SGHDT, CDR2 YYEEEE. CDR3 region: CASRGPHSGGLEQYF. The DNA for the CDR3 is TGTGCCAGCAGAGGCCCCCATAGCGGGGGCCTCGAGCAGTACTTC.

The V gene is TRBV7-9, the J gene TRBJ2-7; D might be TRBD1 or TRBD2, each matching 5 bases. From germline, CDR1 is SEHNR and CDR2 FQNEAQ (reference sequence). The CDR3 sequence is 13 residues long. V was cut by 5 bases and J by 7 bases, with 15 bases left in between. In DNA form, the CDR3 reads TGTGCCAGCAGCCCACAAAGCGAGGGGGAGCAGTACTTC. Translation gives CASSPQSEGEQYF.

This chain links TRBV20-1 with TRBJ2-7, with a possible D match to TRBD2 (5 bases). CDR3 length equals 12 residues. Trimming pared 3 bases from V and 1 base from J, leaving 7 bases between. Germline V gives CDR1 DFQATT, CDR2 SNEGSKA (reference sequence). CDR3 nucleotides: TGCAGTGCTAGCAAGCGGTCCTACGAGCAGTACTTC. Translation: CSASKRSYEQYF.

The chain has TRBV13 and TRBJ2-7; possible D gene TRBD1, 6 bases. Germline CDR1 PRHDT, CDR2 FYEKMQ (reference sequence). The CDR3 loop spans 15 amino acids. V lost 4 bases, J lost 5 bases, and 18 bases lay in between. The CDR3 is CASSSRRQVAHEQYF. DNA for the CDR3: TGTGCCAGCAGCTCCCGAAGACAGGTCGCCCACGAGCAGTACTTC.

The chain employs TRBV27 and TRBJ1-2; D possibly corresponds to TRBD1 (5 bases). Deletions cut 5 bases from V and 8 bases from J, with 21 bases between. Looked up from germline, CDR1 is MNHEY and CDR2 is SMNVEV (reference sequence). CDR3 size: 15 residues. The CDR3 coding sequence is TGTGCCAGCAGTCTCCAAACCCGGGACCCGAGGGGCTACACCTTC. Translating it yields CASSLQTRDPRGYTF.

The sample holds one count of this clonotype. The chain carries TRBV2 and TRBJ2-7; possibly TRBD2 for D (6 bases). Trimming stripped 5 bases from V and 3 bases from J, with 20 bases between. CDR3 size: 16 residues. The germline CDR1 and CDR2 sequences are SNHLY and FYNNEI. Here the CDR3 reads CASSTPGGAVGYEQYF. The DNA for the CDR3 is TGTGCCAGCAGTACCCCTGGAGGGGCAGTAGGCTACGAGCAGTACTTC.

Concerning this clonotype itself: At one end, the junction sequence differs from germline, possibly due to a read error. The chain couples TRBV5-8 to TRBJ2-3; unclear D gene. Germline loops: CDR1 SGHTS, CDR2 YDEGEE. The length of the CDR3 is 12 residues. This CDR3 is CASSLARLPLDF. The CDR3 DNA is TGTGCCAGCAGCTTGGCTCGCCTGCCCCTGGATTTT.

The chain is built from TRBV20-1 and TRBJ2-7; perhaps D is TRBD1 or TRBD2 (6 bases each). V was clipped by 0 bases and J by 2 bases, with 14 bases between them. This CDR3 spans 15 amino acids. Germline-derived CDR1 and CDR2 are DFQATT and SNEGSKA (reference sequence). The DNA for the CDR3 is TGCAGTGCTAGAGATTACCGGGGGCAAGCCTACGAGCAGTACTTC. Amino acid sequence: CSARDYRGQAYEQYF.

CDR3 residues: CASSQHGREGENTIYF. CDR3 nucleotide sequence: TGTGCCAGCAGCCAACATGGTCGGGAGGGGGAAAACACCATATATTTT. V is TRBV3-1 and J is TRBJ1-3; perhaps TRBD1 as D (6 bases). V lost 2 bases, J lost 6 bases, and 17 bases lay in between. Germline loops: CDR1 LGHDT, CDR2 YNNKEL (reference sequence). The CDR3 contains 16 residues.

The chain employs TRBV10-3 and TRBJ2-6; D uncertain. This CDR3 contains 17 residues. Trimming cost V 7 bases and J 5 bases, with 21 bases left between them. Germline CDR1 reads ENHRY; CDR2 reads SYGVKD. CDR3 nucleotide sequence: TGTGCCATCACCCTATTAAGGCCCATTCTTAGGGCCAACGTCCTGACTTTC. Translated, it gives CAITLLRPILRANVLTF.

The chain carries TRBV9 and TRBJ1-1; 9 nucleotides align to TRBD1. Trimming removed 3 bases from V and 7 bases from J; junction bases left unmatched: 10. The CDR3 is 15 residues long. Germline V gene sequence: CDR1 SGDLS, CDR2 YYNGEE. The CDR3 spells CASSASGTGIIEAFF. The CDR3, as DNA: TGTGCCAGCAGCGCCTCTGGGACAGGGATTATTGAAGCTTTCTTT.

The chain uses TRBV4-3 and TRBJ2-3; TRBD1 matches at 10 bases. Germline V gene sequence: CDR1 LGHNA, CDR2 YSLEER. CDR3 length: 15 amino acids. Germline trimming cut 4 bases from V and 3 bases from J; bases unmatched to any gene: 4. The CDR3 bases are TGCGCCAGCAGCCCCGGGACAGGGGTAACAGATACGCAGTATTTT. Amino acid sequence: CASSPGTGVTDTQYF.

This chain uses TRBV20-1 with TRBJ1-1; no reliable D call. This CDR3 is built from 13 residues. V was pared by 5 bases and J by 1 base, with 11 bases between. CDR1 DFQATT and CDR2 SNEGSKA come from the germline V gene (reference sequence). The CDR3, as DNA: TGCAGTGCTCGGAGGACGGCGAACACTGAAGCTTTCTTT. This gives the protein CSARRTANTEAFF.

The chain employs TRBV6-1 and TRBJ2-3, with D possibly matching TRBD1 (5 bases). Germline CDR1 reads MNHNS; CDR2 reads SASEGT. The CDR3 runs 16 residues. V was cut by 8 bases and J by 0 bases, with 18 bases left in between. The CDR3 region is CASGSYVGASTDTQYF. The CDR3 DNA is TGTGCCAGCGGAAGTTACGTAGGGGCTAGCACAGATACGCAGTATTTT.

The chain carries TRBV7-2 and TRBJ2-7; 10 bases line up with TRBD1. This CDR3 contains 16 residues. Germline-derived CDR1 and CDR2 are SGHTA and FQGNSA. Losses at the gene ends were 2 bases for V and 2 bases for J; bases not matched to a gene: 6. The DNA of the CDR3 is TGTGCCAGCAGCTTACTAGGGACAGGGGCCCCCTACGAGCAGTACTTC. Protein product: CASSLLGTGAPYEQYF. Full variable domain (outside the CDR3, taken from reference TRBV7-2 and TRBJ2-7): GAGVSQSPSNKVTEKGKDVELRCDPISGHTALYWYRQSLGQGLEFLIYFQGNSAPDKSGLPSDRFSAERTGGSVSTLTIQRTQQEDSAVYLCASSLLGTGAPYEQYFGPGTRLTVT.